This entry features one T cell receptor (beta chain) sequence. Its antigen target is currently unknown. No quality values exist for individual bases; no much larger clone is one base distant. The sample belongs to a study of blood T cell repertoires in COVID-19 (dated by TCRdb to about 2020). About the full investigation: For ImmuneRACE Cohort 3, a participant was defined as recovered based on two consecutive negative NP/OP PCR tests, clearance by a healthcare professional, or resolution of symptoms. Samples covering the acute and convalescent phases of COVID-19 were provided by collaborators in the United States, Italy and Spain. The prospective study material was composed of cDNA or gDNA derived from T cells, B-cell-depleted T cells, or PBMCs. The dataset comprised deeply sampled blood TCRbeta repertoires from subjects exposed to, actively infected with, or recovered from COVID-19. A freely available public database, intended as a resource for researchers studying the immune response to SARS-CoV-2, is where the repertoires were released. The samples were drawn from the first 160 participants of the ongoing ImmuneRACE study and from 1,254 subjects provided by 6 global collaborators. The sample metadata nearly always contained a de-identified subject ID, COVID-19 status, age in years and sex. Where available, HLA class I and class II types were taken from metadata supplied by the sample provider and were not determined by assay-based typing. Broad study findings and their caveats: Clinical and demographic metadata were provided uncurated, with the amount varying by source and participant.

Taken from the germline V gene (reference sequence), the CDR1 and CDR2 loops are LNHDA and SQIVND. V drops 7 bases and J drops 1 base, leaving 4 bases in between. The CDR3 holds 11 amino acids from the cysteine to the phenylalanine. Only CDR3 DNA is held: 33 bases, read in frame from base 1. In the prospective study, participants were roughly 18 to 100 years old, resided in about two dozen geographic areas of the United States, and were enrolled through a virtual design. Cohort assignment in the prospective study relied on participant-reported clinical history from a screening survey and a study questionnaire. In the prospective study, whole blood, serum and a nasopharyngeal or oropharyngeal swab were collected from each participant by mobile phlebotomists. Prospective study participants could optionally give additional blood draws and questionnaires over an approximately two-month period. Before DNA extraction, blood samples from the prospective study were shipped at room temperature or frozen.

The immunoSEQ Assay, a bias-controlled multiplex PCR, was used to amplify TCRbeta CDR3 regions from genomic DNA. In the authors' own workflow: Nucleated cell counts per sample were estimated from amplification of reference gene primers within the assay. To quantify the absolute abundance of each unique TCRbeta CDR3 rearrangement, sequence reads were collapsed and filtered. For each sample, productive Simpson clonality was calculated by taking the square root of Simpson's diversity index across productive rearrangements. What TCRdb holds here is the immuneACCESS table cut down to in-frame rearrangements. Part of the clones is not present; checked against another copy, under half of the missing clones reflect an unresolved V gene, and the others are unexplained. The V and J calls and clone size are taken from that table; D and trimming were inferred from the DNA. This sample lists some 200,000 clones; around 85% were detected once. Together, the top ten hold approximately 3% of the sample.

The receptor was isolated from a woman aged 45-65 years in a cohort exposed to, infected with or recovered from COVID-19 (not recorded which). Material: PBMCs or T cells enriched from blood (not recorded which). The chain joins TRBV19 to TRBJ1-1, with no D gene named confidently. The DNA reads TGTGCCAGTAATAAGAACACTGAAGCTTTCTTT. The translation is CASNKNTEAFF. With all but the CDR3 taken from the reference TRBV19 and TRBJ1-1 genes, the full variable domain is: DGGITQSPKYLFRKEGQNVTLSCEQNLNHDAMYWYRQDPGQGLRLIYYSQIVNDFQKGDIAEGYSVSREKKESFPLTVTSAQKNPTAFYLCASNKNTEAFFGQGTRLTVV.